Each of the 18 T cell receptor beta chains below was sequenced from the same sample in a study of beta chain features in type 1 diabetes. Expressed TCRB transcripts were sequenced because the isolated RNA had all been reverse transcribed beforehand. Sequenced by immunoSEQ multiplex PCR; TCRdb stores in-frame clones only, minus some. The sample holds 300,000 to 350,000 clones, about 20% seen once. The sample consisted of naive CD4+ T cells from blood. These receptors all stem from a woman aged 18 to 35 in good health.

This clone was recorded once. J is TRBJ2-7 and V is TRBV28; TRBD1 agrees at 7 bases. Trimming at V came to 6 bases and at J to 4 bases, leaving 6 bases not matched to a gene. The length of the CDR3 is 13 residues. The germline gives CDR1 MDHEN, CDR2 SYDVKM. This CDR3 is CASSPGDSYEQYF. DNA of the CDR3: TGTGCCAGCAGCCCCGGGGACAGTTACGAGCAGTACTTC.

The chain couples TRBV4-1 to TRBJ2-3; 11 bases are a match to TRBD2. Germline CDR1 and CDR2: MGHRA and YSYEKL. This CDR3 is built from 15 residues. V trimming: 3 bases; J trimming: 8 bases; junction bases outside the gene matches: 7. In DNA form, the CDR3 reads TGCGCCAGCAGCCAGATACTAGCGGGGGTAGTTACGCAGTATTTT. Translating gives CASSQILAGVVTQYF.

The chain links TRBV2 to TRBJ2-1; 11 nucleotides align to TRBD1. Germline V lookup: CDR1 SNHLY, CDR2 FYNNEI. The CDR3 is 13 amino acids. V was clipped by 4 bases and J by 7 bases; unmatched bases: 0. CDR3 protein: CASSGDRGNEQFF. CDR3 in DNA: TGTGCCAGCAGTGGGGACAGGGGGAATGAGCAGTTCTTC.

The V call is TRBV29-1, the J call TRBJ2-2, with D hard to call. This CDR3 has 12 residues. Germline lookup yields CDR1 SQVTM and CDR2 ANQGSEA. V was clipped by 5 bases and J by 3 bases, with 7 bases between them. The CDR3 nucleotides are TGCAGCGTTCTTCTTTACACCGGGGAGCTGTTTTTT. Protein sequence: CSVLLYTGELFF.

The rearrangement joins TRBV2 to TRBJ2-1; weak D call: TRBD2 (5 bases). Germline lookup yields CDR1 SNHLY and CDR2 FYNNEI. V lost 8 bases and J 9 bases, leaving 8 bases between the germline ends. CDR3 length: 10 residues. The CDR3 reads CASGRGEQFF. CDR3 DNA: TGTGCCAGCGGGAGAGGTGAGCAGTTCTTC.

The chain carries TRBV4-1 and TRBJ2-1, with 11 bases identical to TRBD2. CDR1 and CDR2 from the germline V gene are MGHRA and YSYEKL. V was pared by 5 bases and J by 5 bases, with 5 bases of the junction left unmatched. This CDR3 comprises 15 residues. CDR3 nucleotides: TGCGCCAGCAGCTCGACTAGCGGGACCCACAATGAGCAGTTCTTC. The encoded protein is CASSSTSGTHNEQFF.

V and J are TRBV11-3 and TRBJ2-4, with TRBD1 identical over 9 bases. This CDR3 spans 15 amino acids. The V gene end was trimmed by 1 base and the J gene end by 8 bases; junction bases not matched to a gene: 6. The germline V gene encodes CDR1 SGHNT and CDR2 YENEEA. The CDR3 DNA sequence: TGTGCCAGCAGCTTAGTTGACAGGGGGTCGTACATTCAGTACTTC. Amino acids: CASSLVDRGSYIQYF.

This chain joins TRBV6-1 and TRBJ2-7; tentatively, D is TRBD1 (6 bases). Trimming shortened V by 6 bases and J by 5 bases, and 11 bases separated the two germline ends. CDR1 and CDR2 (germline): MNHNS, SASEGT. The CDR3 has 12 amino acids. The CDR3 bases are TGTGCCAGCAGCACAGGGTTCAACGAGCAGTACTTC. Translated: CASSTGFNEQYF.

In its sample, this clone was seen a few times. The chain couples TRBV11-2 to TRBJ1-1; TRBD1 aligns across 7 bases. The CDR3 loop spans 15 amino acids. Germline lookup yields CDR1 SGHAT and CDR2 FQNNGV. After removal of 7 bases from V and 5 bases from J, the junction contained 13 bases not matched to a gene. The CDR3 here is CASNRNSNRGTEAFF. CDR3 bases: TGTGCCAGCAACCGAAACTCTAACAGGGGTACTGAAGCTTTCTTT. Full variable domain (missing parts from reference TRBV11-2 and TRBJ1-1): EAGVAQSPRYKIIEKRQSVAFWCNPISGHATLYWYQQILGQGPKLLIQFQNNGVVDDSQLPKDRFSAERLKGVDSTLKIQPAKLEDSAVYLCASNRNSNRGTEAFFGQGTRLTVV.

This clone was observed a few times. The chain recombines TRBV6-1 with TRBJ1-6; TRBD1 might be the D (6 bases). Deletions cut 7 bases from V and 9 bases from J, with 19 bases between. The germline V gene encodes CDR1 MNHNS and CDR2 SASEGT. CDR3 length: 15 amino acids. CDR3 protein: CASTDVWTASSPLHF. The CDR3 DNA is TGTGCCAGCACCGATGTCTGGACAGCGAGTTCACCCCTCCACTTT.

This clone was picked up a small number of times. This rearrangement joins TRBV11-3 to TRBJ2-3, with D tentatively TRBD2 (5 bases). This CDR3 spans 14 amino acids. Per the germline V gene, CDR1 is SGHNT and CDR2 is YENEEA. Trimming left V 6 bases short and J 4 bases short, with 14 bases between. CDR3 DNA: TGTGCCAGCAGTCCGTGGCAGAGGGCAGATACGCAGTATTTT. This codes for CASSPWQRADTQYF.

The CDR3 DNA reads as TGTGCCTGGAGCAACGACAGGGAGCCCCACTATGGCTACACCTTC. It yields the protein CAWSNDREPHYGYTF. The gene calls are TRBV30 and TRBJ1-2, with 7 bases identical to TRBD1. Germline V gene sequence: CDR1 GTSNPN, CDR2 SVGIG (reference sequence). The length of the CDR3 is 15 residues. Trimming cost V 3 bases and J 3 bases; bases outside gene matches: 10.

This clone was detected only a few times. The gene calls are TRBV4-1 and TRBJ2-2; 7 bases agree with TRBD1. CDR1 MGHRA and CDR2 YSYEKL come from the germline V gene. The CDR3 covers 15 residues. J gave up 5 bases and V 6 bases, and 9 bases lay outside the gene matches. CDR3 nucleotides: TGCGCCAGCAGGCGCCTTAGGGGGCTGACCGGGGAGCTGTTTTTT. Residues: CASRRLRGLTGELFF.

There are a few counts of this clone. This chain connects TRBV29-1 to TRBJ2-1; 9 bases match TRBD1. Germline CDR1 SQVTM, CDR2 ANQGSEA. The length of the CDR3 is 15 residues. Germline trimming cut 2 bases from V and 8 bases from J; bases unmatched to any gene: 10. The CDR3: CSVEPPDRGFDEQFF. The CDR3 DNA is TGCAGCGTTGAACCGCCGGACAGGGGATTCGATGAGCAGTTCTTC.

This clone showed up just a few times. The V gene is TRBV5-1, the J gene TRBJ2-1; 10 bases agree with TRBD2. From germline, CDR1 is SGHRS and CDR2 YFSETQ. V lost 7 bases, J lost 13 bases, and 11 bases stayed unmatched. The CDR3 is 13 residues long. CDR3 sequence (DNA): TGCGCCAGCCTTCCGCCTAGCGGGAGACCCCAGTTCTTC. Translated, it gives CASLPPSGRPQFF.

This chain links TRBV9 with TRBJ2-1; D not resolved. The germline V gene has CDR1 SGDLS and CDR2 YYNGEE. V dropped 0 bases and J dropped 4 bases, with 11 bases sitting between them. This CDR3 spans 15 amino acids. The DNA for the CDR3 is TGTGCCAGCAGCGTAGAGGCCAGGCCTTACAATGAGCAGTTCTTC. The encoded protein is CASSVEARPYNEQFF.

The chain carries TRBV5-4 and TRBJ2-3; 8 bases map to TRBD2. The germline V gene has CDR1 SGHNT and CDR2 YYREEE (reference sequence). The CDR3 is made up of 14 amino acids. Trimming at V came to 2 bases and at J to 5 bases, leaving 4 bases not matched to a gene. The CDR3 spells CASSLQLAEDTQYF. The CDR3 DNA reads as TGTGCCAGCAGCTTACAACTAGCGGAAGATACGCAGTATTTT.

The genes are TRBV5-1 and TRBJ1-2; the match to TRBD1 covers 7 bases. CDR1 is SGHRS and CDR2 is YFSETQ in the germline V gene. The CDR3 has 14 amino acids. V gave up 4 bases and J gave up 4 bases; unmatched junction bases: 7. CDR3 nucleotide sequence: TGCGCCAGCAGCCCGGGACAGAACACCTATGGCTACACCTTC. Protein product: CASSPGQNTYGYTF.